Shown below are 27 T cell receptor beta chains from a single sample sequenced in a study of post-analysis software for immune sequencing data. Presence of unique molecular identifiers characterized the TCR beta cDNA libraries. TCRdb re-analysed the PCR reads in MiXCR, keeping a single row per CDR3 protein. The sample has 700,000 to 900,000 distinct CDR3 sequences; roughly 46% are singletons. Regarding the study as a whole: TRBV5-6, TRBV5-1 and TRBV20-1 belonged to a set of roughly five TRBV segments that were more frequent in patients than controls.

These TCRs are of unknown antigen specificity. Material: blood. These TCRs come from a girl between 5 and 17 years old with multiple sclerosis.

This clonotype was counted only a few times. The gene calls are TRBV15 and TRBJ2-5; D is perhaps TRBD2 (6 bases). Germline assignment: CDR1 LNHNV and CDR2 YYDKDF (reference sequence). This CDR3 spans 13 amino acids. The germline V and J ends were trimmed by 5 bases and 5 bases, with 12 bases remaining between them. The CDR3 reads CATSPRAGETQYF. The DNA of the CDR3 is TGTGCCACCAGCCCCAGGGCGGGGGAGACCCAGTACTTC.

Points on this clonotype: The junction shows a germline mismatch at one end, possibly a read error. In DNA form, the CDR3 reads TGTGCCAGCAGCGCGCAAAGGGCCAACGTCCGGACTTTC. It codes for CASSAQRANVRTF. The chain joins TRBV5-6 to TRBJ2-6, with D hard to call. This CDR3 contains 13 residues. Per germline, CDR1 SGHDT and CDR2 YYEEEE.

The chain has TRBV24-1 and TRBJ1-5; tentatively, D is TRBD1 (5 bases). The CDR3 contains 14 residues. The V end was cut by 5 bases, the J end by 0 bases, with 7 bases between. Germline CDR1 KGHDR, CDR2 SFDVKD. The CDR3 nucleotides are TGTGCCACCAGTGGGGGGAATAGCAATCAGCCCCAGCATTTT. Protein: CATSGGNSNQPQHF.

This clonotype was recorded a few times. The J gene is TRBJ2-7, the V gene TRBV10-2; D is unclear. Germline CDR1 reads WSHSY; CDR2 reads SAAADI. Trimming took off 6 bases at V and 2 bases at J, with 11 bases between the two ends. The length of the CDR3 is 13 residues. This chain's CDR3 is CASRKDGAYEQYF. DNA of the CDR3: TGCGCCAGCAGAAAGGACGGCGCCTACGAGCAGTACTTC.

This clonotype was counted between two and nine times. The J gene is TRBJ2-3, the V gene TRBV6-6, with TRBD2 identical over 8 bases. Germline trimming cut 2 bases from V and 4 bases from J; bases unmatched to any gene: 5. There are 15 residues in the CDR3. Germline-derived CDR1 and CDR2 are MNHNY and SVGAGI (reference sequence). The CDR3 DNA reads as TGTGCCAGCAGTTACGGGGCGGGAGGACCAGATACGCAGTATTTT. It codes for CASSYGAGGPDTQYF.

This clonotype was observed a handful of times. CDR3 region: CSVEGLQGSHYYEQYF. The CDR3 DNA reads TGCAGCGTTGAAGGCCTCCAGGGTTCTCATTACTACGAGCAGTACTTC. The chain combines TRBV29-1 with TRBJ2-7; possible D gene TRBD1, 5 bases. The CDR3 has 16 amino acids. V lost 1 base to trimming and J lost 3 bases, with 19 bases between them. Germline values: CDR1 SQVTM, CDR2 ANQGSEA.

The rearrangement joins TRBV5-6 to TRBJ1-2; 12 bases agree with TRBD1. Germline CDR1 and CDR2: SGHDT and YYEEEE. The CDR3 is 17 amino acids. Trimming removed 4 bases from V and 5 bases from J; junction bases left unmatched: 12. The CDR3: CASSTEGTGGGRYGYTF. In DNA form, the CDR3 reads TGTGCCAGCAGCACGGAAGGGACAGGGGGCGGGAGATATGGCTACACCTTC.

This chain connects TRBV16 to TRBJ1-2, with a tentative D call TRBD1 (5 bases). The ends were cut back, 5 bases at V and 10 bases at J, with 20 bases in the middle. The CDR3 is made up of 14 amino acids. Germline CDR1 KGHSY, CDR2 FQNENV. The CDR3 bases are TGTGCCAGCAGCTCAGAGTCCAGGGAGTCTGACTACACCTTC. Translated: CASSSESRESDYTF.

The chain employs TRBV5-1 and TRBJ2-4, with a weak D call TRBD1 (6 bases). The DNA end is a closer match to TRBJ2-7, so the J assignment may be wrong. Germline values: CDR1 SGHRS, CDR2 YFSETQ. The length of the CDR3 is 15 residues. The CDR3 protein is CASSLGGTPTYEQYF. CDR3 sequence (DNA): TGCGCCAGCAGCTTGGGAGGGACACCTACCTACGAGCAGTACTTC.

The chain recombines TRBV4-3 with TRBJ1-3, with D possibly being TRBD1 (5 bases). The CDR3 length is 16 residues. Trimming left V 0 bases short and J 0 bases short, with 9 bases between. The germline gives CDR1 LGHNA, CDR2 YSLEER. The CDR3 nucleotides are TGCGCCAGCAGCCAAGAGGGGGACCTCTCTGGAAACACCATATATTTT. This translates into CASSQEGDLSGNTIYF.

The chain links TRBV11-1 to TRBJ2-1, with D possibly matching TRBD2 (6 bases). Germline V CDR1 and CDR2: SGHAT, FQDESV (reference sequence). Trimming removed 7 bases at V and 7 bases at J, with 20 bases between. This CDR3 has 15 residues. The CDR3 loop reads CASTPSQGGKNEQFF. CDR3 in DNA: TGTGCCAGCACCCCCAGCCAAGGCGGGAAAAATGAGCAGTTCTTC.

This chain connects TRBV29-1 to TRBJ2-5; D is possibly TRBD1 (6 bases). The CDR3 has 14 residues. With 4 bases removed from V and 3 bases from J, the gap between germline ends came to 15 bases. The germline gives CDR1 SQVTM, CDR2 ANQGSEA. The CDR3 spells CSVVTGQGKETQYF. The CDR3 DNA reads TGCAGCGTTGTTACGGGACAAGGGAAAGAGACCCAGTACTTC.

The V call is TRBV4-3, the J call TRBJ2-5; D is perhaps TRBD1 or TRBD2 (5 bases each). Gene TRBJ2-7 matches the end of the DNA better, so the J call may be wrong. The CDR3 length is 15 residues. Germline CDR1 and CDR2: LGHNA and YSLEER. CDR3 DNA: TGCGCCAGCAGCCAAGGCCCAGCCGAGGGGTACGAGCAGTACTTC. It codes for CASSQGPAEGYEQYF.

This clonotype was counted a single time. The rearrangement links TRBV15 to TRBJ2-1; 7 nucleotides match TRBD1. The CDR3 runs 13 residues. Germline trimming cut 3 bases from V and 9 bases from J; bases unmatched to any gene: 5. Germline V lookup: CDR1 LNHNV, CDR2 YYDKDF (reference sequence). This CDR3 reads CATSSNRGGEQFF. Written as DNA, the CDR3 is TGTGCCACCAGCAGTAACAGGGGCGGTGAGCAGTTCTTC.

This chain links TRBV28 with TRBJ2-7, with TRBD2 matching over 10 bases. This CDR3 comprises 16 residues. Per germline, CDR1 MDHEN and CDR2 SYDVKM. J gave up 4 bases and V 8 bases, and 14 bases lay outside the gene matches. The chain's CDR3 is CASSRPLAGEIYEQYF. CDR3 sequence (DNA): TGTGCCAGCTCAAGGCCGCTAGCGGGAGAGATATACGAGCAGTACTTC.

This clonotype occurred a few times. J is TRBJ2-5 and V is TRBV29-1; tentatively, D is TRBD1 or TRBD2 (6 bases each). Looked up from germline, CDR1 is SQVTM and CDR2 is ANQGSEA. This CDR3 is 13 amino acids long. Trimming removed 6 bases at V and 7 bases at J, with 18 bases between. CDR3 residues: CSVAGTGAGTQYF. The DNA of the CDR3 is TGCAGCGTAGCCGGGACGGGGGCTGGGACCCAGTACTTC.

This clonotype was counted only a few times. The rearrangement joins TRBV7-3 to TRBJ2-1, with TRBD2 identical over 10 bases. The germline gives CDR1 SGHTA, CDR2 FQGTGA. Trimming removed 2 bases from V and 5 bases from J; junction bases left unmatched: 6. The CDR3 sequence is 16 residues long. CDR3 in amino acids: CASSLLRLAGDNEQFF. CDR3 nucleotides: TGTGCCAGCAGCTTATTAAGGCTAGCGGGGGACAATGAGCAGTTCTTC.

The rearrangement joins TRBV9 to TRBJ1-6; 8 bases are a match to TRBD1. The germline V gene has CDR1 SGDLS and CDR2 YYNGEE. The ends lost 3 bases at V and 4 bases at J; junction bases unmatched: 12. This CDR3 region has 18 residues. The CDR3 DNA reads as TGTGCCAGCAGCGGTCCGGGACAGGCTGGGCGGTATAATTCACCCCTCCACTTT. This encodes CASSGPGQAGRYNSPLHF.

This sequence joins TRBV10-3 and TRBJ2-3, with D possibly being TRBD2 (6 bases). The CDR3 has 15 residues. V dropped 2 bases and J dropped 6 bases, with 15 bases sitting between them. Germline CDR1 is ENHRY and CDR2 is SYGVKD. The CDR3 coding sequence is TGTGCCATCAGTGAGGGGACCTCCCGGGGGGATACGCAGTATTTT. Its protein product is CAISEGTSRGDTQYF.

This clonotype was seen a handful of times. The chain recombines TRBV20-1 with TRBJ2-7; tentatively, D is TRBD1 (6 bases). The CDR3 contains 15 residues. Trimming shortened V by 0 bases and J by 0 bases, and 12 bases separated the two germline ends. The V gene's germline CDR1 is DFQATT and CDR2 SNEGSKA (reference sequence). Here the CDR3 DNA reads TGCAGTGCTAGAGAGCTTACGACAGGCTCCTACGAGCAGTACTTC. Amino acids: CSARELTTGSYEQYF.

This chain connects TRBV11-3 to TRBJ2-1; TRBD1 matches at 9 bases. Unmatched junction bases numbered 8, after V lost 5 bases and J lost 6 bases. The length of the CDR3 is 15 residues. Looked up from germline, CDR1 is SGHNT and CDR2 is YENEEA. CDR3: CASSPNPGQGNEQFF. The CDR3 DNA reads TGTGCCAGCAGCCCAAATCCGGGACAGGGCAATGAGCAGTTCTTC.

This clonotype appeared a single time. This chain joins TRBV29-1 and TRBJ2-5, with D hard to call. Trimming left V 4 bases short and J 2 bases short, with 5 bases between. Germline CDR1 is SQVTM and CDR2 is ANQGSEA. The CDR3 consists of 11 residues. The CDR3 region has the DNA TGCAGCGTTGGGCAGCAAGAGACCCAGTACTTC. Amino acid sequence: CSVGQQETQYF.

The V call is TRBV4-2, the J call TRBJ2-5; D is ambiguous. The CDR3 loop spans 14 amino acids. Germline values: CDR1 LGHNA, CDR2 YNFKEQ. V was cut by 1 base and J by 5 bases, with 11 bases left in between. The CDR3 DNA reads TGTGCCAGCAGCCAAGGGGATAGCCGGGAGACCCAGTACTTC. Its protein product is CASSQGDSRETQYF.

This chain uses TRBV4-3 with TRBJ2-7; 9 bases fit TRBD2. The germline V gene encodes CDR1 LGHNA and CDR2 YSLEER. V was clipped by 0 bases and J by 4 bases; unmatched bases: 4. The CDR3 sequence is 15 residues long. This CDR3 reads CASSQEGSGSYEQYF. CDR3 nucleotides: TGCGCCAGCAGCCAAGAGGGTAGCGGGAGTTACGAGCAGTACTTC.

Written as DNA, the CDR3 is TGCAGTGCACCAAGGAGCACAGATACGCAGTATTTT. This codes for CSAPRSTDTQYF. This rearrangement joins TRBV20-1 to TRBJ2-3, with D uncertain. Trimming took 6 bases from V and 0 from J, leaving 7 bases between them. The CDR3 totals 12 residues. The germline gives CDR1 DFQATT, CDR2 SNEGSKA (reference sequence).

Only a few counts were recorded for this clonotype. The rearrangement joins TRBV12-3 or TRBV12-4 to TRBJ1-5, with 11 bases lining up with TRBD1. V shed 6 bases, J shed 7 bases, and the junction held 11 bases outside the gene matches. The length of the CDR3 is 16 residues. The CDR3 DNA reads as TGTGCCAGCAGCCCATGGACAGGGGGCTTTCGACAGCCCCAGCATTTT. Translating it yields CASSPWTGGFRQPQHF.

Only a few counts were recorded for this clonotype. The genes are TRBV5-5 and TRBJ2-3; maybe TRBD1 (6 bases). Germline V lookup: CDR1 SGHKS, CDR2 YYEKEE (reference sequence). Trimming pared 1 base from V and 0 bases from J, leaving 18 bases between. The CDR3 runs to 18 residues. The CDR3 DNA is TGTGCCAGCAGCTTGACGCCGGGACAACCATTTAGCACAGATACGCAGTATTTT. Translating gives CASSLTPGQPFSTDTQYF.